The 25 T cell receptor beta chains reported below all come from one sample, sequenced in a study of blood T cell repertoires in COVID-19. Data came from immunoSEQ multiplex PCR; TCRdb stores just in-frame clones and leaves some out. The sample has some 180,000 clones; roughly four fifths are singletons. Material for sequencing was peripheral blood. Every receptor here comes from a woman aged 35 to 49 with COVID-19, enrolled during active disease.

This chain uses TRBV29-1 with TRBJ2-7, with TRBD1 identical over 8 bases. Germline V CDR1 and CDR2: SQVTM, ANQGSEA. V dropped 4 bases and J dropped 5; count of bases not matched to a gene: 4. The CDR3 runs to 12 residues. CDR3 region: CSVGQGAHEQYF. In DNA form, the CDR3 reads TGCAGCGTTGGGCAGGGGGCCCACGAGCAGTACTTC.

This clone was detected once. The chain recombines TRBV7-2 with TRBJ1-3; D is possibly TRBD1 (6 bases). V lost 1 base and J 4 bases, leaving 20 bases between the germline ends. CDR1 SGHTA and CDR2 FQGNSA come from the germline V gene. This CDR3 is built from 18 residues. The chain's CDR3 is CASSLGQVGTGWGNTIYF. In nucleotides, the CDR3 is TGTGCCAGCAGCTTAGGGCAGGTAGGTACAGGGTGGGGAAACACCATATATTTT.

This clone showed up just a few times. CDR3 sequence reads: CASSPGQNYGYTF. The CDR3 nucleotides read TGTGCCAGCTCACCAGGCCAGAACTATGGCTACACCTTC. The V gene is TRBV18, the J gene TRBJ1-2; no clear D gene. V dropped 2 bases and J dropped 2 bases, with 6 bases sitting between them. Per germline, CDR1 KGHSH and CDR2 LQKENI. This CDR3 is built from 13 residues.

The rearrangement uses TRBV7-9 and TRBJ2-1, with D possibly TRBD2 on 6 matching bases. V was shortened by 4 bases and J by 5 bases, with 18 bases between the two germline ends. The CDR3 totals 16 residues. Germline assignment: CDR1 SEHNR and CDR2 FQNEAQ (reference sequence). The CDR3: CASSSSQSGVDNEQFF. CDR3 coding DNA: TGTGCCAGCAGCTCCTCCCAGTCGGGAGTGGACAATGAGCAGTTCTTC. The full variable domain, rest sourced from reference TRBV7-9 and TRBJ2-1, is DTGVSQNPRHKITKRGQNVTFRCDPISEHNRLYWYRQTLGQGPEFLTYFQNEAQLEKSRLLSDRFSAERPKGSFSTLEIQRTEQGDSAMYLCASSSSQSGVDNEQFFGPGTRLTVL.

This chain connects TRBV18 to TRBJ1-2; perhaps TRBD1 as D (6 bases). V shed 1 base and J shed 12 bases, with 21 bases lying between them. CDR1 and CDR2 from the germline V gene are KGHSH and LQKENI. The CDR3 has 15 residues. CDR3 sequence: CASSPRDTPPSPDTF. The CDR3 nucleotides read TGTGCCAGCTCACCACGGGACACCCCTCCGAGTCCTGACACCTTC.

The chain carries TRBV5-1 and TRBJ2-5, with 9 bases matching TRBD1. The CDR3 is 14 amino acids. With 5 bases clipped from V and 2 bases from J, the junction kept 4 bases outside the gene matches. CDR1 and CDR2 from the germline V gene are SGHRS and YFSETQ. CDR3 sequence (DNA): TGCGCCAGCAGACTACAGGGGGCTCAAGAGACCCAGTACTTC. This encodes CASRLQGAQETQYF.

V gene TRBV19 combines with J gene TRBJ2-5; the match to TRBD1 covers 10 bases. This CDR3 is built from 15 residues. The ends lost 6 bases at V and 5 bases at J; junction bases unmatched: 9. Germline CDR1 is LNHDA and CDR2 is SQIVND (reference sequence). The CDR3 loop is CASRETGTGVETQYF. The CDR3 DNA sequence: TGTGCCAGTAGGGAGACCGGGACAGGGGTTGAGACCCAGTACTTC. Full variable domain (missing parts from reference TRBV19 and TRBJ2-5): DGGITQSPKYLFRKEGQNVTLSCEQNLNHDAMYWYRQDPGQGLRLIYYSQIVNDFQKGDIAEGYSVSREKKESFPLTVTSAQKNPTAFYLCASRETGTGVETQYFGPGTRLLVL.

The chain employs TRBV19 and TRBJ2-2; TRBD1 agrees at 7 bases. CDR1 is LNHDA, CDR2 SQIVND, per germline (reference sequence). The CDR3 runs to 15 residues. Unmatched junction bases numbered 5, after V lost 5 bases and J lost 2 bases. The CDR3 nucleotides are TGTGCCAGTAGTCCGGGACAGTTAAACACCGGGGAGCTGTTTTTT. It encodes CASSPGQLNTGELFF. The full variable domain, in which reference TRBV19 and TRBJ2-2 provide the parts outside the CDR3, is DGGITQSPKYLFRKEGQNVTLSCEQNLNHDAMYWYRQDPGQGLRLIYYSQIVNDFQKGDIAEGYSVSREKKESFPLTVTSAQKNPTAFYLCASSPGQLNTGELFFGEGSRLTVL.

This sequence joins TRBV3-1 (or the pseudogene TRBV3-2) and TRBJ1-1; TRBD1 might be the D (5 bases). V was trimmed by 4 bases and J by 5 bases, leaving 14 bases between them. CDR1 and CDR2 (germline): LGHDT, YNNKEL (reference sequence). The length of the CDR3 is 14 residues. The CDR3 region is CASSRLKGRTEAFF. CDR3 sequence (DNA): TGTGCCAGCAGCCGGTTGAAGGGGAGGACTGAAGCTTTCTTT.

The CDR3, as DNA: TGTGCCAGCAGCATTAAACCGGGACAGGCAAGAATTAGCAATCAGCCCCAGCATTTT. Residues: CASSIKPGQARISNQPQHF. The chain combines TRBV21-1 with TRBJ1-5; the D call in the table, TRBD1, was not verified against the DNA. TRBV21-1 is an annotated pseudogene. The CDR3 spans 19 residues.

The chain recombines TRBV5-5 with TRBJ2-7, with a possible D match to TRBD2 (6 bases). The CDR3 is 15 amino acids. The V gene's germline CDR1 is SGHKS and CDR2 YYEKEE (reference sequence). The V end lost 5 bases, the J end lost 1 base, and 16 bases lay between the germline ends. CDR3 in amino acids: CASRAGPRVSYEQYV. DNA of the CDR3: TGTGCCAGCAGGGCGGGACCCAGGGTGTCCTACGAGCAGTACGTC.

This clone appeared once. The chain links TRBV28 to TRBJ2-7; possibly TRBD2 for D (5 bases). Germline assignment: CDR1 MDHEN and CDR2 SYDVKM. CDR3 length equals 13 residues. V dropped 2 bases and J dropped 6 bases, with 11 bases sitting between them. CDR3 DNA: TGTGCCAGCAGTTTAAGTTACGAGGGCGAGCAGTACTTC. As protein: CASSLSYEGEQYF.

This clone was seen ten or more times. The chain joins TRBV5-1 to TRBJ1-6; 7 bases fit TRBD1. V was clipped by 0 bases and J by 7 bases; unmatched bases: 1. Germline V gene sequence: CDR1 SGHRS, CDR2 YFSETQ. The CDR3 is 14 amino acids. The CDR3 DNA sequence: TGCGCCAGCAGCTTGGAGGACAGGAATTCACCCCTCCACTTT. Protein: CASSLEDRNSPLHF.

V and J are TRBV7-3 and TRBJ2-2, with D perhaps TRBD1 (5 bases). Per the germline V gene, CDR1 is SGHTA and CDR2 is FQGTGA. CDR3 size: 13 residues. V lost 8 bases, J lost 7 bases, and 14 bases lay in between. Here the CDR3 reads CASQRSQGGELFF. For the CDR3, the DNA is TGTGCCAGCCAAAGGAGCCAGGGCGGGGAGCTGTTTTTT.

This clone came up once. In DNA, the CDR3 is TGTGCCAGCAGTGAACGGGGATCGGGGCAGCCCCAGCATTTT. It codes for CASSERGSGQPQHF. The chain links TRBV6-1 to TRBJ1-5, with D unresolved. Trimming shortened V by 2 bases and J by 7 bases, and 12 bases separated the two germline ends. The CDR3 is made up of 14 amino acids. CDR1 is MNHNS, CDR2 SASEGT, per germline.

The genes are TRBV7-2 and TRBJ1-4; D not resolved. Germline CDR1 is SGHTA and CDR2 is FQGNSA. The ends were cut back, 1 base at V and 12 bases at J, with 15 bases in the middle. This CDR3 is built from 14 residues. In DNA form, the CDR3 reads TGTGCCAGCAGCTTAGTGTCGCCCCCTTCGGAACTGTTTTTT. Translating it yields CASSLVSPPSELFF.

V and J are TRBV7-8 and TRBJ2-3, with 9 nucleotides matching TRBD1. Germline loops: CDR1 SGHVS, CDR2 FQNEAQ. Unmatched junction bases numbered 7, after V lost 2 bases and J lost 4 bases. The CDR3 covers 16 residues. For the CDR3, the DNA is TGTGCCAGCAGCTTAACCGGGACAGGGAACGCAGATACGCAGTATTTT. Amino acids: CASSLTGTGNADTQYF.

This chain links TRBV5-8 with TRBJ2-1; 7 positions agree with TRBD2. The CDR3 runs 14 residues. The germline gives CDR1 SGHTS, CDR2 YDEGEE. J gave up 8 bases and V 0 bases, and 5 bases lay outside the gene matches. The CDR3 sequence is CASSLGLAPYEQFF. CDR3 nucleotide sequence: TGTGCCAGCAGCTTGGGACTAGCTCCCTATGAGCAGTTCTTC.

This clone was seen only a few times. This chain joins TRBV6-2 or TRBV6-3 and TRBJ1-1; 9 nucleotides line up with TRBD1. Germline V gene lookup returns CDR1 MNHEY and CDR2 SVGEGT. V was pared by 5 bases and J by 5 bases, with 6 bases of the junction left unmatched. The CDR3 covers 14 residues. The CDR3 coding sequence is TGTGCCAGCAGTGAGACAGGGGGTTGGACTGAAGCTTTCTTT. It yields the protein CASSETGGWTEAFF.

This chain joins TRBV7-2 and TRBJ1-1; TRBD1 might be the D (5 bases). Looked up from germline, CDR1 is SGHTA and CDR2 is FQGNSA. This CDR3 contains 14 residues. The germline V and J ends were trimmed by 1 base and 5 bases, with 11 bases remaining between them. The CDR3 loop reads CASSLEAGMTEAFF. In DNA form, the CDR3 reads TGTGCCAGCAGCTTAGAGGCAGGGATGACTGAAGCTTTCTTT.

The chain employs TRBV6-5 and TRBJ2-7; 8 bases match TRBD1. The CDR3 loop spans 13 amino acids. Germline CDR1 is MNHEY and CDR2 is SVGAGI. The V gene end was trimmed by 6 bases and the J gene end by 6 bases; junction bases not matched to a gene: 7. CDR3 region: CASSPGGTAEQYF. The DNA for the CDR3 is TGTGCCAGCAGCCCAGGGGGCACGGCCGAGCAGTACTTC.

V usage is TRBV7-9 and J usage is TRBJ2-1; 11 bases match TRBD1. The V gene's germline CDR1 is SEHNR and CDR2 FQNEAQ (reference sequence). V lost 4 bases and J lost 6; bases outside the gene matches: 5. There are 15 residues in the CDR3. The CDR3 region has the DNA TGTGCCAGCAGCTCGACCGGGACAGGGGGCAATGAGCAGTTCTTC. Translated: CASSSTGTGGNEQFF.

The chain joins TRBV27 to TRBJ2-1; D remains unclear. CDR1 MNHEY and CDR2 SMNVEV come from the germline V gene (reference sequence). CDR3 length equals 14 residues. Trimming cost V 4 bases and J 7 bases, with 14 bases left between them. The CDR3 loop is CASSSVRSSNEQFF. DNA of the CDR3: TGTGCCAGCAGTTCCGTGAGGTCATCAAATGAGCAGTTCTTC.

The chain carries TRBV11-2 and TRBJ1-6; 8 nucleotides agree with TRBD1. CDR1 is SGHAT, CDR2 FQNNGV, per germline. The V gene end was trimmed by 2 bases and the J gene end by 10 bases; junction bases not matched to a gene: 7. The CDR3 is 15 residues long. CDR3 protein: CASSLIRGPVSPLHF. The CDR3 nucleotides are TGTGCCAGCAGCTTAATCAGGGGGCCCGTCTCACCCCTCCACTTT.

The rearrangement uses TRBV6-6 and TRBJ2-7; TRBD2 agrees at 8 bases. Trimming removed 5 bases from V and 2 bases from J; junction bases left unmatched: 8. Germline assignment: CDR1 MNHNY and CDR2 SVGAGI (reference sequence). The CDR3 has 15 residues. CDR3 DNA sequence: TGTGCCAGCAGTCGAAGTAGCGGGACAACCTACGAGCAGTACTTC. Its protein product is CASSRSSGTTYEQYF.